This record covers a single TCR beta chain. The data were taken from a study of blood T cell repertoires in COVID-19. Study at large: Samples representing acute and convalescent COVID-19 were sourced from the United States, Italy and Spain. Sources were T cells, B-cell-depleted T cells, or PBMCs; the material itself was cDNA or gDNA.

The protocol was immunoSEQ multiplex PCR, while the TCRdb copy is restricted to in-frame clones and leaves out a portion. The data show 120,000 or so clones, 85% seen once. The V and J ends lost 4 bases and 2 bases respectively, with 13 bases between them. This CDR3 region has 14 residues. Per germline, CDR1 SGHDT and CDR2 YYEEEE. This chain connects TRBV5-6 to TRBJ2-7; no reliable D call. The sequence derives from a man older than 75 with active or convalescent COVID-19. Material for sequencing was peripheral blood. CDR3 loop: CASSESMFTYEQYF. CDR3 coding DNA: TGTGCCAGCAGCGAGTCAATGTTTACCTACGAGCAGTACTTC.